The rows below give T cell receptor beta chains drawn from one sample of a study of T cell repertoires in cytomegalovirus infection. From the reads, TCRdb called clonotypes with MiXCR, one entry per CDR3 protein. The data hold some 390,000 distinct CDR3 sequences, with around 18% observed a single time. Sequencing input: PBMCs. The receptors shown here come from a human donor in good health (CMV status not recorded). Some clones in this sample may be carry-over from other donors' samples. Both conserved end residues are part of each CDR3. The order of the fields is D gene, J gene, clone size, V gene, CDR3 protein, CDR3 DNA. A D gene is named only where the DNA matches it firmly. Clone size, where shown, is once, few, many, or a class for clones that have expanded.

d_gene: TRBD2
j_gene: TRBJ2-5
abundance: -
v_gene: TRBV7-9
CDR3aa: CASSVQTSGTETQYF
CDR3nt: TGTGCCAGCAGCGTCCAGACTAGCGGGACAGAGACCCAGTACTTC

d_gene: -
j_gene: TRBJ2-5
abundance: -
v_gene: TRBV7-9
CDR3aa: CASSLAGTSFGETQYF
CDR3nt: TGTGCCAGCAGCTTAGCAGGAACTAGCTTTGGGGAGACCCAGTACTTC

d_gene: -
j_gene: TRBJ1-1
abundance: many
v_gene: TRBV30
CDR3aa: CAWSAHTDTEAFF
CDR3nt: TGTGCCTGGAGCGCGCACACGGACACTGAAGCTTTCTTT

d_gene: -
j_gene: TRBJ1-2
abundance: many
v_gene: TRBV7-2
CDR3aa: CASSLGTQGGDGYTF
CDR3nt: TGTGCCAGCAGCCTCGGGACACAAGGAGGGGATGGCTACACCTTC

d_gene: TRBD2
j_gene: TRBJ2-1
abundance: -
v_gene: TRBV20-1
CDR3aa: CSALQLAGGDNEQFF
CDR3nt: TGCAGTGCTCTTCAACTAGCGGGGGGCGACAATGAGCAGTTCTTC

d_gene: TRBD1
j_gene: TRBJ1-4
abundance: few
v_gene: TRBV7-8
CDR3aa: CASSLAGQTGVEKLFF
CDR3nt: TGTGCCAGCAGCTTAGCGGGTCAGACAGGGGTTGAAAAACTGTTTTTT

d_gene: TRBD1
j_gene: TRBJ1-1
abundance: few
v_gene: TRBV5-1
CDR3aa: CASSTGQGAPEAFF
CDR3nt: TGCGCCAGCAGCACCGGACAGGGGGCCCCTGAAGCTTTCTTT

d_gene: -
j_gene: TRBJ2-2
abundance: few
v_gene: TRBV5-4
CDR3aa: CASSFQRSGELFF
CDR3nt: TGTGCCAGCAGCTTCCAGCGTTCCGGGGAGCTGTTTTTT

d_gene: TRBD1
j_gene: TRBJ2-4
abundance: -
v_gene: TRBV7-6
CDR3aa: CASSFPASTGGYIEDIQYF
CDR3nt: TGTGCCAGCAGCTTCCCCGCCTCGACAGGGGGATACATTGAGGACATTCAGTACTTC

d_gene: -
j_gene: TRBJ2-1
abundance: -
v_gene: TRBV4-3
CDR3aa: CASGNNEQFF
CDR3nt: TGCGCCAGCGGTAACAATGAGCAGTTCTTC

d_gene: -
j_gene: TRBJ2-7
abundance: -
v_gene: TRBV7-9
CDR3aa: CASSSGFQQYF
CDR3nt: TGTGCCAGCAGTTCCGGGTTCCAGCAGTACTTC

d_gene: -
j_gene: TRBJ2-1
abundance: few
v_gene: TRBV6-2/TRBV6-3
CDR3aa: CASSPLAPSYNEQFF
CDR3nt: TGTGCCAGCAGTCCTCTAGCGCCCTCCTACAATGAGCAGTTCTTC

d_gene: -
j_gene: TRBJ2-7
abundance: few
v_gene: TRBV7-9
CDR3aa: CASSSSAPPSYEQYF
CDR3nt: TGTGCCAGCAGTTCGTCGGCACCCCCATCCTACGAGCAGTACTTC

d_gene: -
j_gene: TRBJ2-5
abundance: -
v_gene: TRBV10-3
CDR3aa: CAISESNSVETQYF
CDR3nt: TGTGCCATCAGTGAGAGTAACAGTGTGGAGACCCAGTACTTC

d_gene: -
j_gene: TRBJ2-7
abundance: -
v_gene: TRBV2
CDR3aa: CASSIRLRAEQYF
CDR3nt: TGTGCCAGTTCTATACGCCTAAGAGCCGAGCAGTACTTC

d_gene: -
j_gene: TRBJ1-3
abundance: many
v_gene: TRBV4-1
CDR3aa: CASSQAGLGNSGNTIYF
CDR3nt: TGCGCCAGCAGCCAAGCCGGTTTGGGGAACTCTGGAAACACCATATATTTT

d_gene: TRBD1
j_gene: TRBJ2-5
abundance: -
v_gene: TRBV28
CDR3aa: CARTETGGCTKETQYF
CDR3nt: TGTGCCAGAACCGAGACAGGGGGTTGTACCAAAGAGACCCAGTACTTC

d_gene: TRBD2
j_gene: TRBJ2-5
abundance: -
v_gene: TRBV5-1
CDR3aa: CASSSSGGEEETQYF
CDR3nt: TGCGCCAGCAGCTCGAGCGGGGGGGAAGAAGAGACCCAGTACTTC

d_gene: -
j_gene: TRBJ2-7
abundance: once
v_gene: TRBV20-1
CDR3aa: CSAYLRFRNEQYF
CDR3nt: TGCAGTGCCTACCTGAGGTTTAGGAATGAGCAGTACTTC

d_gene: TRBD1
j_gene: TRBJ1-4
abundance: few
v_gene: TRBV5-4
CDR3aa: CASSLAGTGGEKLFF
CDR3nt: TGTGCCAGCAGCTTGGCCGGGACAGGGGGAGAAAAACTGTTTTTT

d_gene: -
j_gene: TRBJ2-5
abundance: -
v_gene: TRBV4-2
CDR3aa: CASSQEKTIQTQYF
CDR3nt: TGTGCCAGCAGCCAAGAGAAAACCATTCAGACCCAGTACTTC

d_gene: -
j_gene: TRBJ2-3
abundance: few
v_gene: TRBV10-3
CDR3aa: CATLPPSTDTQYF
CDR3nt: TGTGCCACCTTACCCCCTAGCACAGATACGCAGTATTTT

d_gene: TRBD1
j_gene: TRBJ1-2
abundance: few
v_gene: TRBV15
CDR3aa: CATSRTFGTAATNYGYTF
CDR3nt: TGTGCCACCAGCAGAACCTTCGGGACAGCCGCGACCAACTATGGCTACACCTTC

d_gene: -
j_gene: TRBJ2-3
abundance: -
v_gene: TRBV7-9
CDR3aa: CASSLGRNPTDTQYF
CDR3nt: TGTGCCAGCAGCTTAGGACGGAACCCCACAGATACGCAGTATTTT

d_gene: -
j_gene: TRBJ2-7
abundance: few
v_gene: TRBV7-2
CDR3aa: CASSLTPLPDEQYF
CDR3nt: TGTGCCAGCAGCTTAACCCCTTTACCGGACGAGCAGTACTTC

d_gene: TRBD2
j_gene: TRBJ2-1
abundance: -
v_gene: TRBV4-1
CDR3aa: CASSHAGGPNEQFF
CDR3nt: TGCGCCAGCAGCCACGCGGGAGGGCCCAATGAGCAGTTCTTC

d_gene: -
j_gene: TRBJ1-6
abundance: few
v_gene: TRBV4-1
CDR3aa: CASSQEYNSPLHF
CDR3nt: TGCGCCAGCAGCCAAGAATATAATTCACCCCTCCACTTT

d_gene: -
j_gene: TRBJ1-1
abundance: -
v_gene: TRBV19
CDR3aa: CASSIEVLALNTEAFF
CDR3nt: TGTGCCAGTAGTATAGAGGTATTGGCCCTGAACACTGAAGCTTTCTTT

d_gene: -
j_gene: TRBJ2-1
abundance: once
v_gene: TRBV14
CDR3aa: CASSQGVLHNEQFF
CDR3nt: TGTGCCAGCAGCCAAGGGGTGCTGCACAATGAGCAGTTCTTC

d_gene: -
j_gene: TRBJ1-3
abundance: many
v_gene: TRBV12-3/TRBV12-4
CDR3aa: CASTPLVGNTIYF
CDR3nt: TGTGCCAGCACCCCTCTGGTCGGAAACACCATATATTTT

d_gene: TRBD2
j_gene: TRBJ2-7
abundance: few
v_gene: TRBV6-2/TRBV6-3
CDR3aa: CASSPGLGYGEQYF
CDR3nt: TGTGCCAGCAGCCCCGGACTAGGGTACGGCGAGCAGTACTTC

d_gene: TRBD2
j_gene: TRBJ2-1
abundance: many
v_gene: TRBV6-2/TRBV6-3
CDR3aa: CASRTSGDNEQFF
CDR3nt: TGTGCCAGCAGGACTAGCGGTGACAATGAGCAGTTCTTC

d_gene: TRBD2
j_gene: TRBJ2-3
abundance: -
v_gene: TRBV5-8
CDR3aa: CASSFGGKPIVDTQYF
CDR3nt: TGTGCCAGCAGCTTCGGGGGGAAACCTATCGTCGATACGCAGTATTTT

d_gene: -
j_gene: TRBJ1-4
abundance: few
v_gene: TRBV27
CDR3aa: CASSSYQRVSDEKLFF
CDR3nt: TGTGCCAGCAGTTCATACCAGAGGGTGTCGGATGAAAAACTGTTTTTT

d_gene: -
j_gene: TRBJ2-1
abundance: many
v_gene: TRBV7-8
CDR3aa: CASSTESGEQFF
CDR3nt: TGTGCCAGCAGCACAGAGAGCGGAGAGCAGTTCTTC

d_gene: TRBD1
j_gene: TRBJ1-3
abundance: many
v_gene: TRBV7-2
CDR3aa: CASSFPTGAGNTIYF
CDR3nt: TGTGCCAGCAGCTTTCCGACAGGGGCTGGAAACACCATATATTTT

d_gene: -
j_gene: TRBJ1-5
abundance: few
v_gene: TRBV6-5
CDR3aa: CASKGQINQPQHF
CDR3nt: TGTGCCAGCAAGGGGCAGATTAATCAGCCCCAGCATTTT

d_gene: -
j_gene: TRBJ1-3
abundance: few
v_gene: TRBV28
CDR3aa: CASSLQRANTIYF
CDR3nt: TGTGCCAGCAGTTTACAACGAGCAAACACCATATATTTT

d_gene: TRBD1
j_gene: TRBJ2-7
abundance: -
v_gene: TRBV18
CDR3aa: CASSPGQGGPEQYF
CDR3nt: TGTGCCAGCTCACCGGGACAGGGAGGGCCCGAGCAGTACTTC

d_gene: TRBD2
j_gene: TRBJ2-7
abundance: -
v_gene: TRBV11-2
CDR3aa: CASSPFVWTATSGSSEQYF
CDR3nt: TGTGCCAGCAGCCCCTTTGTCTGGACCGCGACTAGCGGGAGTTCCGAGCAGTACTTC

d_gene: -
j_gene: TRBJ2-3
abundance: -
v_gene: TRBV20-1
CDR3aa: CSARDPRGSDTQYF
CDR3nt: TGCAGTGCTAGAGATCCGCGGGGCTCAGATACGCAGTATTTT

d_gene: TRBD1
j_gene: TRBJ1-1
abundance: few
v_gene: TRBV11-2
CDR3aa: CASTSRQGNTEAFF
CDR3nt: TGTGCCAGCACCAGCAGACAGGGGAACACTGAAGCTTTCTTT

d_gene: -
j_gene: TRBJ1-4
abundance: once
v_gene: TRBV19
CDR3aa: CASSRGKGTPRDEKLFF
CDR3nt: TGTGCCAGTAGTCGCGGCAAAGGGACTCCCCGAGATGAAAAACTGTTTTTT

d_gene: -
j_gene: TRBJ2-7
abundance: -
v_gene: TRBV28
CDR3aa: CASNGWGYKTYEQYF
CDR3nt: TGTGCCAGCAATGGCTGGGGATACAAAACCTACGAGCAGTACTTC

d_gene: -
j_gene: TRBJ2-7
abundance: few
v_gene: TRBV12-3/TRBV12-4
CDR3aa: CASSFLGYEQYF
CDR3nt: TGTGCCAGCAGTTTCTTGGGCTACGAGCAGTACTTC

d_gene: TRBD1
j_gene: TRBJ1-1
abundance: -
v_gene: TRBV2
CDR3aa: CASSLTGTGGTEAFF
CDR3nt: TGTGCCAGCAGCCTGACCGGGACAGGGGGAACTGAAGCTTTCTTT

d_gene: -
j_gene: TRBJ1-6
abundance: -
v_gene: TRBV10-3
CDR3aa: CAIRGHSNSPLHF
CDR3nt: TGTGCCATCAGGGGACATAGCAATTCACCCCTCCACTTT

d_gene: -
j_gene: TRBJ2-5
abundance: few
v_gene: TRBV19
CDR3aa: CASSIDQGQETQYF
CDR3nt: TGTGCCAGTAGTATAGATCAGGGCCAAGAGACCCAGTACTTC

d_gene: -
j_gene: TRBJ2-1
abundance: many
v_gene: TRBV7-8
CDR3aa: CASSGYLNEQFF
CDR3nt: TGTGCCAGCAGTGGGTATCTCAATGAGCAGTTCTTC

d_gene: TRBD1
j_gene: TRBJ1-1
abundance: many
v_gene: TRBV7-6
CDR3aa: CASSPQGEVTEAFF
CDR3nt: TGTGCCAGCAGCCCACAGGGGGAGGTCACTGAAGCTTTCTTT

d_gene: -
j_gene: TRBJ2-7
abundance: -
v_gene: TRBV19
CDR3aa: CASSIGRPYEQYF
CDR3nt: TGTGCCAGTAGTATTGGGAGACCCTACGAGCAGTACTTC

d_gene: TRBD1
j_gene: TRBJ2-1
abundance: -
v_gene: TRBV6-2/TRBV6-3
CDR3aa: CASSSLTGEFNEQFF
CDR3nt: TGTGCCAGCAGTTCCCTGACAGGGGAGTTCAATGAGCAGTTCTTC

d_gene: -
j_gene: TRBJ2-1
abundance: few
v_gene: TRBV11-2
CDR3aa: CASSLDGHRSYNEQFF
CDR3nt: TGTGCCAGCAGCTTAGATGGCCATCGCTCCTACAATGAGCAGTTCTTC

d_gene: -
j_gene: TRBJ1-5
abundance: few
v_gene: TRBV28
CDR3aa: CASSFLDSSNQPQHF
CDR3nt: TGTGCCAGCAGTTTCCTGGATTCTAGCAATCAGCCCCAGCATTTT